What follows are 9 T cell receptor beta chains derived from one specimen sequenced in a study of T cell repertoires in cytomegalovirus infection. TCRdb re-derived calls from the reads in MiXCR, one entry per CDR3 protein. This sample has hundreds of thousands of distinct CDR3 sequences, with around 10% found just once. Sequencing was carried out using PBMCs. These receptors were collected from a human donor in good health (CMV status not recorded). Some clones in this sample may be carry-over from other donors' samples.

This clonotype has at least ten counts. This chain links TRBV5-1 with TRBJ2-2; D is uncertain. Between the trimmed V and J ends, which lost 0 bases and 1 base, there was a span of 10 bases. Germline V CDR1 and CDR2: SGHRS, YFSETQ. The CDR3 sequence is 16 residues long. CDR3 protein: CASSLESPENTGELFF. In DNA form, the CDR3 reads TGCGCCAGCAGCTTGGAATCTCCAGAGAACACCGGGGAGCTGTTTTTT.

This clonotype was detected many times. This rearrangement joins TRBV3-1 to TRBJ2-1; 12 positions match TRBD2. The ends lost 5 bases at V and 9 bases at J; junction bases unmatched: 14. There are 17 residues in the CDR3. Germline CDR1 and CDR2: LGHDT and YNNKEL (reference sequence). The CDR3: CASSYSSGGAGISEQFF. The DNA of the CDR3 is TGTGCCAGCAGCTACTCTAGCGGGGGGGCCGGTATTAGTGAGCAGTTCTTC.

This clonotype was picked up many times. The chain combines TRBV10-3 with TRBJ2-3; D is perhaps TRBD1 or TRBD2 (5 bases each). Trimming cost V 11 bases and J 0 bases, with 15 bases left between them. Germline lookup yields CDR1 ENHRY and CDR2 SYGVKD. The CDR3 extends over 14 amino acids. CDR3 amino acids: CASREGLSTDTQYF. The CDR3 DNA is TGTGCCTCCCGAGAGGGGCTTAGCACAGATACGCAGTATTTT.

This clonotype was recorded many times. V gene TRBV12-3 or TRBV12-4 combines with J gene TRBJ2-2, with D perhaps matching TRBD1 (6 bases). Trimming removed 5 bases from V and 5 bases from J, with 21 bases in between. This CDR3 is 17 amino acids long. CDR3 DNA sequence: TGTGCCAGCAGTAAGATAACAGGGTCCCCTGGGACCGGGGAGCTGTTTTTT. It codes for CASSKITGSPGTGELFF.

This clonotype was recorded many times. This rearrangement joins TRBV7-3 to TRBJ2-3, with no clear D. The CDR3 loop spans 15 amino acids. Looked up from germline, CDR1 is SGHTA and CDR2 is FQGTGA. V lost 2 bases to trimming and J lost 2 bases, with 11 bases between them. Written as DNA, the CDR3 is TGTGCCAGCAGCTTATCGAGGCTTGACACAGATACGCAGTATTTT. Translation: CASSLSRLDTDTQYF.

This clonotype was seen repeatedly, ten times or more. The junction departs from germline at one end; a sequencing error may be responsible. The rearrangement uses TRBV6-2 or TRBV6-3 and TRBJ2-1; 7 bases fit TRBD2. The CDR3 spans 14 residues. Germline CDR1 MNHEY, CDR2 SVGEGT. The CDR3 spells CASSYWEGYNEQFF. CDR3 in DNA: TGTGCCAGCAGCTACTGGGAGGGTTACAATGAGCAGTTCTTC.

The CDR3, as DNA: TGTGCCAGCAGCCCGGGACTAGCAGCCCCTTCTTCCTACAATGAGCAGTTCTTC. It is translated as CASSPGLAAPSSYNEQFF. The chain recombines TRBV27 with TRBJ2-1, with TRBD2 matching 9 bases. The CDR3 sequence is 18 residues long. Germline V gives CDR1 MNHEY, CDR2 SMNVEV (reference sequence). J was trimmed by 1 base and V by 6 bases; bases with no gene match: 13.

This rearrangement joins TRBV18 to TRBJ2-7; a weak D match, TRBD1 (5 bases). The CDR3 sequence is 13 residues long. Germline V gene data show CDR1 as KGHSH and CDR2 as LQKENI. Trimming shortened V by 1 base and J by 5 bases, and 9 bases separated the two germline ends. Written as DNA, the CDR3 is TGTGCCAGCTCACCACAGGGGCCCAACGAGCAGTACGTC. This encodes CASSPQGPNEQYV.

A note on this clonotype: Just one base apart from a much larger clone, this may be a read error. The final CDR3 position lacks the conserved phenylalanine or tryptophan, pointing to a likely read error. The chain links TRBV27 to TRBJ2-6; D might be TRBD2 (7 bases). The CDR3 runs to 17 residues. Between the trimmed V and J ends, which lost 7 bases and 0 bases, there was a span of 16 bases. Germline loops: CDR1 MNHEY, CDR2 SMNVEV (reference sequence). DNA for the CDR3: TGTGCCAGCAAGATGGCGGGGGCCGTCTCTGGGGCCAACGTCCTGACTTCC. Its translation: CASKMAGAVSGANVLTS.